A single sample gave rise to the 20 T cell receptor beta chains below, sequenced in a study of CD8 T cells in ankylosing spondylitis. The antigens of these receptors remain unknown. TCRdb passed the 5' RACE reads through MiXCR, listing each CDR3 protein once. The sample yields fewer than 650,000 distinct CDR3 sequences, about an eighth seen once. Study outcomes and limitations: A TCR beta motif made of roughly eight highly homologous variants seemed typical of ankylosing spondylitis blood.

Source material: blood, either unsorted or a sorted T cell fraction (not recorded which). All receptors come from a male donor with ankylosing spondylitis.

Only a few counts were recorded for this clonotype. The rearrangement uses TRBV5-1 and TRBJ2-1; D might be TRBD2 (5 bases). Germline lookup yields CDR1 SGHRS and CDR2 YFSETQ. This CDR3 comprises 12 residues. The ends were cut back, 0 bases at V and 9 bases at J, with 7 bases in the middle. Here the CDR3 DNA reads TGCGCCAGCAGCTTGGACGGGGTTGAGCAGTTCTTC. This encodes CASSLDGVEQFF.

This clonotype was counted only a few times. A much more abundant neighbour one base away suggests this may be a read error. This sequence joins TRBV11-2 and TRBJ2-1; D is ambiguous. Between the trimmed V and J ends, which lost 1 base and 0 bases, there was a span of 7 bases. The CDR3 length is 15 residues. Germline V gene data show CDR1 as SGHAT and CDR2 as FQNNGV. The CDR3 DNA follows: TGTGCCAGCAGCTTAGGGTTCAGCTCCTACAATGAGCAGTTCTTC. It specifies CASSLGFSSYNEQFF.

In its sample, this clonotype was seen many times. This chain uses TRBV12-3 or TRBV12-4 with TRBJ2-7; TRBD2 matches at 14 bases. V lost 6 bases and J lost 2; bases outside the gene matches: 3. This CDR3 contains 15 residues. The CDR3 reads CASSPGLAGAYEQYF. DNA of the CDR3: TGTGCCAGCAGCCCGGGACTAGCGGGGGCCTACGAGCAGTACTTC.

The rearrangement links TRBV29-1 to TRBJ2-1; TRBD2 is a possible D gene (7 bases). This CDR3 is 16 amino acids long. The germline CDR1 and CDR2 sequences are SQVTM and ANQGSEA. Trimming pared 3 bases from V and 3 bases from J, leaving 18 bases between. CDR3 DNA sequence: TGCAGCGTTGATGGGAAGGGGGGGGTCATCTACAATGAGCAGTTCTTC. Amino acids: CSVDGKGGVIYNEQFF.

This clonotype was found many times. The gene calls are TRBV2 and TRBJ1-5; TRBD1 might be the D (5 bases). Trimming pared 6 bases from V and 3 bases from J, leaving 12 bases between. The germline gives CDR1 SNHLY, CDR2 FYNNEI. CDR3 length: 14 amino acids. In DNA, the CDR3 is TGTGCCAGCAGCCTCGGGGCCGTCAATCAGCCCCAGCATTTT. This encodes CASSLGAVNQPQHF.

The sample holds a few counts of this clonotype. This chain uses TRBV20-1 with TRBJ1-2; no firm D call. The germline V gene encodes CDR1 DFQATT and CDR2 SNEGSKA (reference sequence). Trimming left V 5 bases short and J 4 bases short, with 26 bases between. The CDR3 is made up of 17 amino acids. The CDR3 coding sequence is TGCAGTGCTCCCGCCGGGATAACTATGGTGGCTTCCTATGGCTACACCTTC. This gives the protein CSAPAGITMVASYGYTF.

Ten or more counts support this clonotype. This chain uses TRBV11-2 with TRBJ2-2, with no clear D. Between the trimmed V and J ends, which lost 4 bases and 5 bases, there was a span of 8 bases. CDR1 is SGHAT and CDR2 is FQNNGV in the germline V gene. This CDR3 comprises 13 residues. CDR3 coding DNA: TGTGCCAGCAGCTCCGTCGTTACCGGGGAGCTGTTTTTT. This encodes CASSSVVTGELFF. Using reference TRBV11-2 and TRBJ2-2 for the parts outside the CDR3, the full variable domain is EAGVAQSPRYKIIEKRQSVAFWCNPISGHATLYWYQQILGQGPKLLIQFQNNGVVDDSQLPKDRFSAERLKGVDSTLKIQPAKLEDSAVYLCASSSVVTGELFFGEGSRLTVL.

This clonotype was seen a handful of times. V is TRBV3-1 and J is TRBJ2-2; a possible D gene is TRBD2 (6 bases). CDR3 length: 14 amino acids. Germline V lookup: CDR1 LGHDT, CDR2 YNNKEL (reference sequence). V lost 4 bases to trimming and J lost 6 bases, with 12 bases between them. CDR3 region: CASSPRTGAGELFF. The CDR3 DNA sequence: TGTGCCAGCAGCCCCAGGACGGGGGCCGGGGAGCTGTTTTTT.

The J gene is TRBJ2-5, the V gene TRBV3-1; 9 bases align to TRBD1. The CDR3 has 15 residues. Germline trimming cut 4 bases from V and 5 bases from J; bases unmatched to any gene: 8. Germline lookup yields CDR1 LGHDT and CDR2 YNNKEL (reference sequence). The CDR3 is CASSLSDRGHETQYF. DNA of the CDR3: TGTGCCAGCAGCCTATCGGACAGGGGCCACGAGACCCAGTACTTC.

The chain combines TRBV5-1 with TRBJ1-1, with D possibly being TRBD1 (6 bases). Trimming stripped 0 bases from V and 10 bases from J, with 22 bases between. The CDR3 length is 16 residues. Germline V gene sequence: CDR1 SGHRS, CDR2 YFSETQ. DNA of the CDR3: TGCGCCAGCAGCTTGGACGCGACAGGAAAGGGATTAGGAGCTTTCTTT. This gives the protein CASSLDATGKGLGAFF.

This CDR3 is CASSDFSGPQFF. The CDR3 DNA is TGTGCCAGCAGTGACTTCTCAGGACCTCAGTTCTTC. The V call is TRBV6-4, the J call TRBJ2-1; no firm D call. Germline loops: CDR1 MRHNA, CDR2 SNTAGT. The CDR3 contains 12 residues. Deletions cut 1 base from V and 13 bases from J, with 11 bases between.

Concerning this clonotype: One end of the junction varies from germline; a read error may be responsible. This chain uses TRBV11-2 with TRBJ2-5; perhaps TRBD1 as D (6 bases). This CDR3 contains 15 residues. Germline CDR1 and CDR2: SGHAT and FQNNGV. DNA for the CDR3: TGTGCCAGCAGCTTAGTCAGGGGTCCCCAAGAGACCCTGTACTTC. Translating it yields CASSLVRGPQETLYF.

This rearrangement joins TRBV9 to TRBJ2-1; D call uncertain. The ends were cut back, 2 bases at V and 4 bases at J, with 10 bases in the middle. CDR1 is SGDLS and CDR2 is YYNGEE in the germline V gene. This CDR3 is 14 amino acids long. This chain's CDR3 is CASSVSSRYNEQFF. The CDR3, as DNA: TGTGCCAGCAGCGTTTCGAGCAGATACAATGAGCAGTTCTTC.

This clonotype was observed a handful of times. The chain employs TRBV7-8 and TRBJ2-3, with TRBD2 as a possible D gene (5 bases). Trimming stripped 1 base from V and 2 bases from J, with 10 bases between. Germline V gives CDR1 SGHVS, CDR2 FQNEAQ. The CDR3 is 15 amino acids. CDR3 DNA: TGTGCCAGCAGCTTAGTCTCCGGGAACACAGATACGCAGTATTTT. Residues: CASSLVSGNTDTQYF.

This chain joins TRBV20-1 and TRBJ2-7; TRBD2 matches at 10 bases. Looked up from germline, CDR1 is DFQATT and CDR2 is SNEGSKA (reference sequence). The CDR3 contains 14 residues. Trimming removed 5 bases from V and 0 bases from J; junction bases left unmatched: 4. The CDR3: CSALAGGSSYEQYV. The CDR3 DNA follows: TGCAGTGCTTTAGCGGGAGGTAGCTCCTACGAGCAGTACGTC.

This chain uses TRBV20-1 with TRBJ1-2; D uncertain. This CDR3 has 15 amino acids. The germline V gene encodes CDR1 DFQATT and CDR2 SNEGSKA (reference sequence). V gave up 2 bases and J gave up 1 base, with 14 bases separating them. CDR3 protein: CSARPRYGFNYGYTF. CDR3 bases: TGCAGTGCTAGACCTAGATACGGATTTAACTATGGCTACACCTTC.

This clonotype was counted a few times. The chain employs TRBV7-9 and TRBJ2-3; 8 bases are a match to TRBD2. This CDR3 spans 16 amino acids. Looked up from germline, CDR1 is SEHNR and CDR2 is FQNEAQ (reference sequence). V was pared by 0 bases and J by 1 base, with 3 bases of the junction left unmatched. CDR3 DNA sequence: TGTGCCAGCAGCTTAGCACTAGCGGTAGGCACAGATACGCAGTATTTT. Its translation: CASSLALAVGTDTQYF.

V gene TRBV6-4 combines with J gene TRBJ2-2; 7 bases are a match to TRBD1. In germline, CDR1 is MRHNA, CDR2 SNTAGT. The CDR3 covers 14 residues. Germline trimming cut 5 bases from V and 7 bases from J; bases unmatched to any gene: 7. For the CDR3, the DNA is TGTGCCAGCAGTCTGACAGGGAAGATCGGGGAGCTGTTTTTT. This sequence encodes CASSLTGKIGELFF.

This clonotype was seen at least ten times. This chain joins TRBV10-3 and TRBJ2-7; TRBD2 matches 8 bases. The CDR3 length is 15 residues. The V gene end was trimmed by 3 bases and the J gene end by 4 bases; junction bases not matched to a gene: 8. In germline, CDR1 is ENHRY, CDR2 SYGVKD. CDR3 nucleotide sequence: TGTGCCATCAGTGATGGCCAAGCGGGAGTGTACGAGCAGTACGTC. It is translated as CAISDGQAGVYEQYV.

As regards this clonotype: One end of the junction does not line up with germline, which may come from a read error. This rearrangement joins TRBV20-1 to TRBJ2-5; D not resolved. There are 12 residues in the CDR3. Germline-derived CDR1 and CDR2 are DFQATT and SNEGSKA (reference sequence). The DNA for the CDR3 is TGCAGTGCTAGGGGATACCACGAGACCCAGTACTTC. This encodes CSARGYHETQYF.